The 7 T cell receptor beta chains reported below all come from one sample, sequenced in a study of cytomegalovirus exposure and HLA in healthy donors. Use of 60 Vbeta and 13 Jbeta primers characterized the PCR. TCRdb's copy holds only in-frame clones and misses some; the assay was immunoSEQ multiplex PCR. The table lists around 200,000 clones, 75% to 85% of them singletons. The sequenced sample consisted of PBMCs. The origin of the receptors is a woman between 40 and 50 years old in good health and CMV-seronegative.

This chain uses TRBV15 with TRBJ1-1, with D perhaps matching TRBD1 (6 bases). Trimming removed 5 bases at V and 4 bases at J, with 14 bases between. Per germline, CDR1 LNHNV and CDR2 YYDKDF (reference sequence). The CDR3 has 14 amino acids. The CDR3: CATSSHRVGTEAFF. DNA for the CDR3: TGTGCCACCAGCTCCCACAGGGTTGGCACTGAAGCTTTCTTT.

The sample holds one count of this clone. V is TRBV15 and J is TRBJ1-5; TRBD1 aligns across 9 bases. Germline assignment: CDR1 LNHNV and CDR2 YYDKDF (reference sequence). There are 15 residues in the CDR3. V shed 5 bases and J 4 bases; nucleotides not matched to a gene: 6. The CDR3, as DNA: TGTGCCACCAGCCTTTCCGGGACAGGGAATCAGCCCCAGCATTTT. This encodes CATSLSGTGNQPQHF.

The genes are TRBV19 and TRBJ1-5, with 7 bases lining up with TRBD1. The CDR3 runs 17 residues. The junction had 13 bases not matched to a gene; V was cut back by 2 bases and J by 6 bases. The germline V gene encodes CDR1 LNHDA and CDR2 SQIVND (reference sequence). Here the CDR3 reads CASSISTLTGVSQPQHF. DNA of the CDR3: TGTGCCAGTAGTATATCCACCTTAACAGGGGTGAGTCAGCCCCAGCATTTT.

The V call is TRBV19, the J call TRBJ1-2, with 7 bases matching TRBD1. The germline gives CDR1 LNHDA, CDR2 SQIVND (reference sequence). The CDR3 has 13 amino acids. V shed 10 bases and J 2 bases; nucleotides not matched to a gene: 7. CDR3 loop: CATRQGVNYGYTF. In nucleotides, the CDR3 is TGTGCCACACGACAGGGAGTCAACTATGGCTACACCTTC.

V usage is TRBV4-1 and J usage is TRBJ2-3; 9 bases align to TRBD1. Germline V gene data show CDR1 as MGHRA and CDR2 as YSYEKL. Unmatched junction bases numbered 7, after V lost 1 base and J lost 5 bases. The CDR3 covers 16 residues. CDR3 bases: TGCGCCAGCAGCCAAGCCGGGACAGGGCAAAAAGATACGCAGTATTTT. It is translated as CASSQAGTGQKDTQYF.

The chain employs TRBV9 and TRBJ2-2; TRBD2 aligns across 9 bases. The junction had 5 bases not matched to a gene; V was cut back by 7 bases and J by 4 bases. Germline assignment: CDR1 SGDLS and CDR2 YYNGEE. The length of the CDR3 is 14 residues. CDR3 bases: TGTGCCAGCTCGGTAGCGGGAGCCACCGGGGAGCTGTTTTTT. The encoded protein is CASSVAGATGELFF.

The chain couples TRBV5-1 to TRBJ2-7; 12 nucleotides match TRBD1. The germline V gene encodes CDR1 SGHRS and CDR2 YFSETQ. CDR3 length: 16 amino acids. V lost 4 bases and J lost 0; bases outside the gene matches: 5. The CDR3 DNA follows: TGCGCCAGCAGCCTGGGACAGGGGGCTTTCTCCTACGAGCAGTACTTC. Residues: CASSLGQGAFSYEQYF.